Presented here are 10 T cell receptor beta chains from one specimen sequenced in a study of T cells in Graves' hyperthyroidism and ophthalmopathy. Amplification yielded TCR beta CDR3 regions, with RNA transcripts as the source. HTBI primers were employed in a first-round RT-PCR of the TCR CDR3. TCRdb independently ran MiXCR on the multiplex PCR reads; one entry per CDR3 protein. Seen here are 130,000 to 150,000 distinct CDR3 sequences, around 20% observed once, and the top ten hold roughly 71%. Sequenced material: blood. These receptors all stem from a woman between 45 and 65 years old with Graves' hyperthyroidism that later progressed to Graves' ophthalmopathy.

This clonotype was seen at least ten times. The CDR3 sequence is CASRWGQTNQPQHF. The CDR3 DNA reads as TGTGCCAGCAGGTGGGGACAGACGAATCAGCCCCAGCATTTT. The chain links TRBV28 to TRBJ1-5; the match to TRBD1 covers 7 bases. Germline trimming cut 6 bases from V and 4 bases from J; bases unmatched to any gene: 6. The V gene's germline CDR1 is MDHEN and CDR2 SYDVKM. This CDR3 has 14 residues.

This clonotype was picked up many times. The chain couples TRBV7-3 to TRBJ1-6; 10 bases are a match to TRBD1. The CDR3 has 15 amino acids. The V and J ends lost 3 bases and 13 bases, in that order; junction bases with no gene match: 9. Germline V CDR1 and CDR2: SGHTA, FQGTGA. The CDR3 coding sequence is TGTGCCAGCAGCTTGACCGGGACAGGGGTTTCGCCCCTCCACTTT. It translates to CASSLTGTGVSPLHF.

The CDR3 reads CASSQPGQGKNEQFF. The CDR3 DNA is TGTGCCAGCTCGCAACCGGGACAGGGGAAGAATGAGCAGTTCTTC. The genes are TRBV18 and TRBJ2-1; TRBD1 matches 10 bases. CDR1 KGHSH and CDR2 LQKENI come from the germline V gene. The CDR3 runs to 15 residues. V gave up 6 bases and J gave up 7 bases; unmatched junction bases: 9.

The chain combines TRBV5-5 with TRBJ2-2; D may correspond to TRBD1 or TRBD2 (5 bases each). The V end was cut by 4 bases, the J end by 0 bases, with 13 bases between. Germline loops: CDR1 SGHKS, CDR2 YYEKEE (reference sequence). CDR3 length: 16 residues. The CDR3 nucleotides read TGTGCCAGCAGCCCGGGGACCGGTACGAACACCGGGGAGCTGTTTTTT. It codes for CASSPGTGTNTGELFF.

This clonotype was found many times. The genes are TRBV6-1 and TRBJ2-6; possible D gene TRBD1, 5 bases. The CDR3 consists of 15 residues. Trimming left V 5 bases short and J 0 bases short, with 8 bases between. The germline V gene encodes CDR1 MNHNS and CDR2 SASEGT. This chain's CDR3 is CASSHRGSGANVLTF. The DNA for the CDR3 is TGTGCCAGCAGTCATAGGGGCTCTGGGGCCAACGTCCTGACTTTC.

The chain uses TRBV7-6 and TRBJ1-5; the D gene is possibly TRBD1 (5 bases). The CDR3 is 16 amino acids. Germline V gene lookup returns CDR1 SGHVS and CDR2 FNYEAQ. V lost 1 base, J lost 3 bases, and 13 bases lay in between. As DNA, the CDR3 is TGTGCCAGCAGCTTAGACGCAGGGACCGCCAATCAGCCCCAGCATTTT. It codes for CASSLDAGTANQPQHF. Full variable domain (outside the CDR3, taken from reference TRBV7-6 and TRBJ1-5): GAGVSQSPRYKVTKRGQDVALRCDPISGHVSLYWYRQALGQGPEFLTYFNYEAQQDKSGLPNDRFSAERPEGSISTLTIQRTEQRDSAMYRCASSLDAGTANQPQHFGDGTRLSIL.

This clonotype was detected ten times or more. The rearrangement uses TRBV7-2 and TRBJ2-7; 10 nucleotides align to TRBD2. The CDR3 has 15 amino acids. V was pared by 1 base and J by 7 bases, with 7 bases of the junction left unmatched. From germline, CDR1 is SGHTA and CDR2 FQGNSA. CDR3 loop: CASSLDVAGGGEQYF. CDR3 nucleotides: TGTGCCAGCAGCTTAGATGTAGCGGGGGGCGGAGAGCAGTACTTC. Full variable domain (missing parts from reference TRBV7-2 and TRBJ2-7): GAGVSQSPSNKVTEKGKDVELRCDPISGHTALYWYRQSLGQGLEFLIYFQGNSAPDKSGLPSDRFSAERTGGSVSTLTIQRTQQEDSAVYLCASSLDVAGGGEQYFGPGTRLTVT.

The table lists this clonotype with a few counts. J is TRBJ2-3 and V is TRBV2, with D perhaps TRBD2 (6 bases). In germline, CDR1 is SNHLY, CDR2 FYNNEI. This CDR3 region has 14 residues. In DNA, the CDR3 is TGTGCGGTCGTTATTAGCGGAGCAACAGATACGCAGTATTTT. Amino acid sequence: CAVVISGATDTQYF.

This clonotype was observed many times. The chain joins TRBV3-1 to TRBJ2-2; 7 bases align to TRBD2. The length of the CDR3 is 16 residues. Trimming at V came to 3 bases and at J to 2 bases, leaving 6 bases not matched to a gene. The germline V gene encodes CDR1 LGHDT and CDR2 YNNKEL (reference sequence). CDR3: CASSQRSGTNTGELFF. CDR3 in DNA: TGTGCCAGCAGCCAGAGGAGCGGGACTAACACCGGGGAGCTGTTTTTT.

Written as DNA, the CDR3 is TGTGCCAGCAGCGCTAGTCGTGGGGGACTAGCGCAGATAGATACGCAGTATTTT. It codes for CASSASRGGLAQIDTQYF. The chain carries TRBV7-8 and TRBJ2-3; TRBD2 matches 10 bases. J lost 5 bases, V lost 5 bases, and 16 bases had no gene match. Germline lookup yields CDR1 SGHVS and CDR2 FQNEAQ. This CDR3 region has 18 residues.